The rows below give T cell receptor beta chains drawn from one sample of a study of T cell responses to AZD1222 COVID-19 vaccine. Libraries were prepared by immunoSEQ multiplex PCR; TCRdb keeps only in-frame clonotypes and omits some of them. Among around 130,000 clones listed, around 87% were seen once. The input for sequencing was peripheral blood, taken on day 0 of AZD1222 vaccination. Receptors originate from an adult in good health. Each CDR3 is given with its conserved first and last residue. The order of the fields is J gene, V gene, clone size, D gene, CDR3 DNA, CDR3 protein. The D gene is left open where the match is weak. Not all rows give a size; the values are once, few, many and, for expanded clones, a class.

TRBJ2-5 | TRBV10-1 | NA | TRBD2 | TGCGCCAGCAAACTAGCGGGGACAGCCCAAGAGACCCAGTACTTC | CASKLAGTAQETQYF
TRBJ2-7 | TRBV6-5 | NA | TRBD2 | TGTGCCAGCAGTTACTCGGTCGGGGGGAGCTCCTACGAGCAGTACTTC | CASSYSVGGSSYEQYF
TRBJ1-1 | TRBV5-6 | few | NA | TGTGCCAGCAGGATAAGGGAAGGCACTGAAGCTTTCTTT | CASRIREGTEAFF
TRBJ1-3 | TRBV3-1/TRBV3-2 | NA | NA | TGTGCCAGCAGCCAAGATCTACTACAAAGGAACACCATATATTTT | CASSQDLLQRNTIYF
TRBJ2-3 | TRBV6-4 | NA | TRBD1 | TGTGCCAGCAGTGCTTCTTGGACAGGAACAGATACGCAGTATTTT | CASSASWTGTDTQYF
TRBJ2-7 | TRBV5-4 | NA | NA | TGTGCCAGCAGCTTGGACCCCGATGTCCGCTACGAGCAGTACTTC | CASSLDPDVRYEQYF
TRBJ1-2 | TRBV7-9 | NA | TRBD1 | TGTGCCAGCAGCCCGAAGACGGACAGGGGGTATGGCTACACCTTC | CASSPKTDRGYGYTF
TRBJ2-7 | TRBV12-3/TRBV12-4 | NA | NA | TGTGCCAGCAGTAATTCCTACGAGCAGTACTTC | CASSNSYEQYF
TRBJ1-4 | TRBV4-3 | few | NA | TGCGCCAGCAGCCGCAGGGGTTATGATGAAAAACTGTTTTTT | CASSRRGYDEKLFF
TRBJ2-5 | TRBV27 | NA | NA | TGTGCCAGCAGTTTAATAGTTTCGGAGACCCAGTACTTC | CASSLIVSETQYF
TRBJ2-5 | TRBV28 | NA | TRBD2 | TGTGCCAGCGCACAGCGGGGGGACCAAGAGACCCAGTACTTC | CASAQRGDQETQYF
TRBJ1-6 | TRBV11-2 | NA | TRBD1 | TGTGCCAGCAGCCGCGGGACAGAGTATAATTCACCCCTCCACTTT | CASSRGTEYNSPLHF
TRBJ1-6 | TRBV7-2 | few | TRBD1 | TGTGCCAGCAGCTCAACAGGGGGCCGATCACCCCTCCACTTT | CASSSTGGRSPLHF
TRBJ1-2 | TRBV18 | NA | TRBD1 | TGTGCCAGCTCAACACTGGGACAGGGCTATGGCTACACCTTC | CASSTLGQGYGYTF
TRBJ2-7 | TRBV3-1/TRBV3-2 | once | NA | TGTGCCAGCAGCCAAGGTCGGGAGCAGTACTTC | CASSQGREQYF
TRBJ2-5 | TRBV7-9 | NA | NA | TGTGCCAGCAGCTTATCCCTCGGGTGGGAGACCCAGTACTTC | CASSLSLGWETQYF
TRBJ2-1 | TRBV15 | NA | TRBD2 | TGTGCCACCAGCGTAGGGGCGGGGGGGCCGAAGAATGAGCAGTTCTTC | CATSVGAGGPKNEQFF
TRBJ1-2 | TRBV6-5 | NA | NA | TGTGCCAGCAGTCAATCCCACAGGAATGGCTACACCTTC | CASSQSHRNGYTF